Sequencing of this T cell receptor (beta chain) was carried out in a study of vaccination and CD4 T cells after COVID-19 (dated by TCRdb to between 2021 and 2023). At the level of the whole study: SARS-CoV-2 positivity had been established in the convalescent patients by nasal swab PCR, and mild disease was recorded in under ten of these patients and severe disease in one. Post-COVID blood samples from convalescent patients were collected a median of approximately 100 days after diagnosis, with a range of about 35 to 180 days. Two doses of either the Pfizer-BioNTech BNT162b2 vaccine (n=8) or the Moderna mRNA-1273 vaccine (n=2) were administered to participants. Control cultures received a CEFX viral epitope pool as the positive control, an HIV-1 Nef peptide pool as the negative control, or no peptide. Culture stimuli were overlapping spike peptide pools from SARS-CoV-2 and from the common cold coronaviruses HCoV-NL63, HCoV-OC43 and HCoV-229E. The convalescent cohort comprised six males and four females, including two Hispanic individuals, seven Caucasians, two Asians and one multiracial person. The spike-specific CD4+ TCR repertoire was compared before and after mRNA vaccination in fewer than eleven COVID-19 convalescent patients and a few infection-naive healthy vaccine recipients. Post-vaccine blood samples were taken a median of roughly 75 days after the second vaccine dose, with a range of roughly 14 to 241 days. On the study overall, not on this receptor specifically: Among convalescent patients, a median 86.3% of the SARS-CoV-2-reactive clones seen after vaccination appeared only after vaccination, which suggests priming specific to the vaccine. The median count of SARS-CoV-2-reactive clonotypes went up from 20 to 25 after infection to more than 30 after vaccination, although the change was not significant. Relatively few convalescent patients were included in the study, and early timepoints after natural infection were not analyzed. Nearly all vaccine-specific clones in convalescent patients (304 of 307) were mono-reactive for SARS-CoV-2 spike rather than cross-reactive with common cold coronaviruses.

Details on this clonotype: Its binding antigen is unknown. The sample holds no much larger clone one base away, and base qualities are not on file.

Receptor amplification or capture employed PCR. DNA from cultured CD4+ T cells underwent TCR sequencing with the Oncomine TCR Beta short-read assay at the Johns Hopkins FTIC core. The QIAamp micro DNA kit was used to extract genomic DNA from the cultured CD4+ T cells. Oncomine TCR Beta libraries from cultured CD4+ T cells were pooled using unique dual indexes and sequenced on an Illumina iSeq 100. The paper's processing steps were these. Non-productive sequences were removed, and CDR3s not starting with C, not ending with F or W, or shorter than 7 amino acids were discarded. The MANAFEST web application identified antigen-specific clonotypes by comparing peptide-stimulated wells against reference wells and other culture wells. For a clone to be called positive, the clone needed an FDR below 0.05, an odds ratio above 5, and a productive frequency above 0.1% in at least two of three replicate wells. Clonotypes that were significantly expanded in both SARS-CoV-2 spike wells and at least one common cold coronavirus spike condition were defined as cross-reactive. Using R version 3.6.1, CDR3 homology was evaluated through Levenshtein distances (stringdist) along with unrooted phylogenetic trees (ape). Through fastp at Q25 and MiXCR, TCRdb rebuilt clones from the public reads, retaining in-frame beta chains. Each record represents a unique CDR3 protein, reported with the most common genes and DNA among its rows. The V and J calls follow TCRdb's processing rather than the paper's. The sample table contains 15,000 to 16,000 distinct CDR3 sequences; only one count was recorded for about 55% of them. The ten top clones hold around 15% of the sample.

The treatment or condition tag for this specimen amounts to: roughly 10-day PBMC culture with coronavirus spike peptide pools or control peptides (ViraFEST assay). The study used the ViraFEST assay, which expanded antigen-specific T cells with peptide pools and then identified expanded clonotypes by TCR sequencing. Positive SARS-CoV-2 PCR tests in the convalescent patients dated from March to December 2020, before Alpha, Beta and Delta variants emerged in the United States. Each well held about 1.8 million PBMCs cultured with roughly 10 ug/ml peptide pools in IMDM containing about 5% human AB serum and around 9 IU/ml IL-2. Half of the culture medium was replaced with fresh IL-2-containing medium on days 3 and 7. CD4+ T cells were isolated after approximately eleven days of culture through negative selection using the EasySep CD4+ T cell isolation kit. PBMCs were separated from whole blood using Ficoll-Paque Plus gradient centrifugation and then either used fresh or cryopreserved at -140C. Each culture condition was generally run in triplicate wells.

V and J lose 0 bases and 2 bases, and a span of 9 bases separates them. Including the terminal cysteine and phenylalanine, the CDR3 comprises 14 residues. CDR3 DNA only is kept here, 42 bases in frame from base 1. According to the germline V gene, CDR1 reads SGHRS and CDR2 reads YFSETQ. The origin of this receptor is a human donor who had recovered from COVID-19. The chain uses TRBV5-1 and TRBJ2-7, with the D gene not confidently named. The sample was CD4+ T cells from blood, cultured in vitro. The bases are TGCGCCAGCAGCTTGGGCAGCCAGCCCTACGAGCAGTACTTC. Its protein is CASSLGSQPYEQYF.